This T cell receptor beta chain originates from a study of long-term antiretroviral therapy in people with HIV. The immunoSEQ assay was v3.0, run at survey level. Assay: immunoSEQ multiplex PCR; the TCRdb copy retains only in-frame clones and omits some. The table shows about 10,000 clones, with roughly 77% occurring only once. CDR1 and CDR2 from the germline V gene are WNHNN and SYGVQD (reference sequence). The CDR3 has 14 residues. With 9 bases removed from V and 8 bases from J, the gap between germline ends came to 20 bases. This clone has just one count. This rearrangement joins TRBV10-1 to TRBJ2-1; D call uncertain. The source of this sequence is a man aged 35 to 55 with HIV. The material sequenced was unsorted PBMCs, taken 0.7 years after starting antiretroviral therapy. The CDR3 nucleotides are TGCGCCAGGGAGAATAGCAAGGGTCGCGATGAGCAGTTCTTC. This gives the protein CARENSKGRDEQFF.